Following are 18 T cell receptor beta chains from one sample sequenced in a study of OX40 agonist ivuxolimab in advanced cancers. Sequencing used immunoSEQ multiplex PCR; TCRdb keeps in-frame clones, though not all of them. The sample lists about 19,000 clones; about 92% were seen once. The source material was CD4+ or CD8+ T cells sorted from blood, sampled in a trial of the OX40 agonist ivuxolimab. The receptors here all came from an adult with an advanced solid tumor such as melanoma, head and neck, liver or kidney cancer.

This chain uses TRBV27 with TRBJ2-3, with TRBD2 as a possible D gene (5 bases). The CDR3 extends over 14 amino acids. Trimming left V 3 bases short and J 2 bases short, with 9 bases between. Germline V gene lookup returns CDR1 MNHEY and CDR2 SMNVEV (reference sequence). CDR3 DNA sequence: TGTGCCAGCAGTTTTGCGGGTACCACAGATACGCAGTATTTT. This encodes CASSFAGTTDTQYF.

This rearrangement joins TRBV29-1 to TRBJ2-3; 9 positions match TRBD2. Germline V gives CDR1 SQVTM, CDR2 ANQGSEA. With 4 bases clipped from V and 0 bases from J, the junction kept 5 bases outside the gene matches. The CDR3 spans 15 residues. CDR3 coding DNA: TGCAGCGTTGTGTTAGCGGGAGCCAGCACAGATACGCAGTATTTT. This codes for CSVVLAGASTDTQYF.

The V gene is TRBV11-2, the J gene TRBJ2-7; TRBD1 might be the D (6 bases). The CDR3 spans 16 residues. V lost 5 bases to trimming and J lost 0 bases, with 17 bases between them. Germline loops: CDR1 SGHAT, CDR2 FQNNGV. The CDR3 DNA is TGTGCCAGCAGCCAGTCCGGGACACATTACTCCTACGAGCAGTACTTC. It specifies CASSQSGTHYSYEQYF. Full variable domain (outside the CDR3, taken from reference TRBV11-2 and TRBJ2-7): EAGVAQSPRYKIIEKRQSVAFWCNPISGHATLYWYQQILGQGPKLLIQFQNNGVVDDSQLPKDRFSAERLKGVDSTLKIQPAKLEDSAVYLCASSQSGTHYSYEQYFGPGTRLTVT.

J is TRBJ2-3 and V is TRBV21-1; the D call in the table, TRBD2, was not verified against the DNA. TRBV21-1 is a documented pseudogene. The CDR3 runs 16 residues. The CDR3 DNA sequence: TGTGCCAGCAGCAAGGGACTAGCGGAGGAGCCAGATACGCAGTATTTT. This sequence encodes CASSKGLAEEPDTQYF.

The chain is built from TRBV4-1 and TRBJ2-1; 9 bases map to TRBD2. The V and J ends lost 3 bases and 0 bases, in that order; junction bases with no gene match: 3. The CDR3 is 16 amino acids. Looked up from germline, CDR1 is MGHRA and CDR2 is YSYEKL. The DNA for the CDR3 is TGCGCCAGCAGCCACCTAGCGGGAAGCTCCTACAATGAGCAGTTCTTC. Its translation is CASSHLAGSSYNEQFF.

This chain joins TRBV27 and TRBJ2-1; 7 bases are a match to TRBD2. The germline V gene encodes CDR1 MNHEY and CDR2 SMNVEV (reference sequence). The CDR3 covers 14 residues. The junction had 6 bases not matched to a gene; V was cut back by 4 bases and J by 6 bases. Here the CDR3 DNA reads TGTGCCAGCAGTTCCGGGACTAAGGTCAATGAGCAGTTCTTC. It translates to CASSSGTKVNEQFF.

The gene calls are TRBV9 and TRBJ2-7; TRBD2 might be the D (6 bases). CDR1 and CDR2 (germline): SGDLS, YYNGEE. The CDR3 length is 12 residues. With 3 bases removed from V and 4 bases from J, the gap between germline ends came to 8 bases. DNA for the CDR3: TGTGCCAGCAGCGGACTAGGTTACGAGCAGTACTTC. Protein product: CASSGLGYEQYF.

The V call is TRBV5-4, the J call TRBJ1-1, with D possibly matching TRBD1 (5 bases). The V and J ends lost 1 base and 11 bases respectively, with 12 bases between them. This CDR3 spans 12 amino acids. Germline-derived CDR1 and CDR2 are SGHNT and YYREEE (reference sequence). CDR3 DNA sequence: TGTGCCAGCAGCTTGCCAGGTCGGGGGGCTTTCTTT. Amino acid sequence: CASSLPGRGAFF. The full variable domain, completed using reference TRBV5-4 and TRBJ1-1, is ETGVTQSPTHLIKTRGQQVTLRCSSQSGHNTVSWYQQALGQGPQFIFQYYREEENGRGNFPPRFSGLQFPNYSSELNVNALELDDSALYLCASSLPGRGAFFGQGTRLTVV.

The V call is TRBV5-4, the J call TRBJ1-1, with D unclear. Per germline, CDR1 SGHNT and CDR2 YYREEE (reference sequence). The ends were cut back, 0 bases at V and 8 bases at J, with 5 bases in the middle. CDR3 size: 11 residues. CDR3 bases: TGTGCCAGCAGCTTGGGTGAAGAAGCTTTCTTT. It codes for CASSLGEEAFF.

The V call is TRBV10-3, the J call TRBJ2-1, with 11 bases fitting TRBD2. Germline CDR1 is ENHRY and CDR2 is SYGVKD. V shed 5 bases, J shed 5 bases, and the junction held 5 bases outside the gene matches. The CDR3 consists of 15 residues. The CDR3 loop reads CAISTGLAVNNEQFF. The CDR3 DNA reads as TGTGCCATCAGTACGGGACTAGCGGTCAACAATGAGCAGTTCTTC.

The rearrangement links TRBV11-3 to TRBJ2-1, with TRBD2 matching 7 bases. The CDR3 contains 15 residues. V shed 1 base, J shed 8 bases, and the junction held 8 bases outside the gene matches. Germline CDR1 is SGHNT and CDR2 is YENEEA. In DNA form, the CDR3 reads TGTGCCAGCAGCTTAGGGACTAGTCGGGGGGATGAGCAGTTCTTC. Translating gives CASSLGTSRGDEQFF.

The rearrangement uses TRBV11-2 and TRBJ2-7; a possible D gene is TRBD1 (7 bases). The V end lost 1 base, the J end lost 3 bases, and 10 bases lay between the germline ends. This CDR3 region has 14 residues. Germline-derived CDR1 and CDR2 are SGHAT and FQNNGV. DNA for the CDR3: TGTGCCAGCAGCTTAGGCCAGGGGGGCTACGAGCAGTACTTC. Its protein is CASSLGQGGYEQYF.

The CDR3 protein is CASSLDTQYF. The CDR3 nucleotides read TGTGCCAGCAGTCTAGATACGCAGTATTTT. The genes are TRBV25-1 and TRBJ2-3; D is uncertain. The ends were cut back, 5 bases at V and 5 bases at J, with 2 bases in the middle. CDR1 and CDR2 (germline): MGHDK, SYGVNS. The CDR3 runs 10 residues. Together with reference TRBV25-1 and TRBJ2-3, the CDR3 gives the full variable domain: EADIYQTPRYLVIGTGKKITLECSQTMGHDKMYWYQQDPGMELHLIHYSYGVNSTEKGDLSSESTVSRIRTEHFPLTLESARPSHTSQYLCASSLDTQYFGPGTRLTVL.

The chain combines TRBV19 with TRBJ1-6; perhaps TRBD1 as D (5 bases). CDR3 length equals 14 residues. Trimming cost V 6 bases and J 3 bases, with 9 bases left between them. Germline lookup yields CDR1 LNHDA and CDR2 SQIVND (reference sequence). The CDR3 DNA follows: TGTGCCAGTAGCTGGGGGGTCTATAATTCACCCCTCCACTTT. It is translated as CASSWGVYNSPLHF. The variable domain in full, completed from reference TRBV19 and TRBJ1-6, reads DGGITQSPKYLFRKEGQNVTLSCEQNLNHDAMYWYRQDPGQGLRLIYYSQIVNDFQKGDIAEGYSVSREKKESFPLTVTSAQKNPTAFYLCASSWGVYNSPLHFGNGTRLTVT.

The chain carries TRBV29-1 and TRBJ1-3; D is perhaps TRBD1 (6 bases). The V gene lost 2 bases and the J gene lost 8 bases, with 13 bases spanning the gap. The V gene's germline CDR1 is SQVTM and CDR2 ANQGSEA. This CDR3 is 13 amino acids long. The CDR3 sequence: CSVELGGQYTIYF. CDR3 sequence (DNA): TGCAGCGTTGAACTCGGGGGGCAATACACCATATATTTT.

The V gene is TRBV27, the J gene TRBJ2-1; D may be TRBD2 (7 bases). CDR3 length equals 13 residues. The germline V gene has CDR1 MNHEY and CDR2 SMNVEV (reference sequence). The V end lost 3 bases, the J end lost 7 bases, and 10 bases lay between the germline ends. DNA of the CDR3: TGTGCCAGCAGTTTTAGGGGGGGTAATGAGCAGTTCTTC. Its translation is CASSFRGGNEQFF.

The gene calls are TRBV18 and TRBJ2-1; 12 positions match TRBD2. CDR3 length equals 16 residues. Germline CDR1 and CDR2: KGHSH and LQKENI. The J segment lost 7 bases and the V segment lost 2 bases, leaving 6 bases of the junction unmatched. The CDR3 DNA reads TGTGCCAGCTCACCAATTCGACTAGCGGGAGAGAATGAGCAGTTCTTC. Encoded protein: CASSPIRLAGENEQFF. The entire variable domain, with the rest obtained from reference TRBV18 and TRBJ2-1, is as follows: NAGVMQNPRHLVRRRGQEARLRCSPMKGHSHVYWYRQLPEEGLKFMVYLQKENIIDESGMPKERFSAEFPKEGPSILRIQQVVRGDSAAYFCASSPIRLAGENEQFFGPGTRLTVL.

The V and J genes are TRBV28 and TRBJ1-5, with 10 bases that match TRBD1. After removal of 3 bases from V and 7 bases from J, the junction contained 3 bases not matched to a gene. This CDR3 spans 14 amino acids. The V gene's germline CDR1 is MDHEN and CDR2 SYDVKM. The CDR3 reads CASSLGQGSQPQHF. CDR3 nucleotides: TGTGCCAGCAGTTTGGGACAGGGGAGCCAGCCCCAGCATTTT.